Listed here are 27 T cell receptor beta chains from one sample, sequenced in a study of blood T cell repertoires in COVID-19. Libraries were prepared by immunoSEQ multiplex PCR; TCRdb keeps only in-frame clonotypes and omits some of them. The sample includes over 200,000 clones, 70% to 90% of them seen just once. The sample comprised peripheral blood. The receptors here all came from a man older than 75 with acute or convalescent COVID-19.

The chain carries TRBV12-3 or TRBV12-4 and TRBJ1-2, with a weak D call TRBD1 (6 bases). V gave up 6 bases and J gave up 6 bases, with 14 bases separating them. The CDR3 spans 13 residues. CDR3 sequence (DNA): TGTGCCAGCAGCCCCACCTACAGGGATGGCTACACCTTC. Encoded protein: CASSPTYRDGYTF.

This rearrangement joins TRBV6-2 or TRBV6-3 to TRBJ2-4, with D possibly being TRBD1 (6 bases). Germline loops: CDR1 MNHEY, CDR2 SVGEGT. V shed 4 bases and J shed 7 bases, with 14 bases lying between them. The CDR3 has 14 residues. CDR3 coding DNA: TGTGCCAGCAGTTCCGGACAGCCTCGGAACATTCAGTACTTC. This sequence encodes CASSSGQPRNIQYF.

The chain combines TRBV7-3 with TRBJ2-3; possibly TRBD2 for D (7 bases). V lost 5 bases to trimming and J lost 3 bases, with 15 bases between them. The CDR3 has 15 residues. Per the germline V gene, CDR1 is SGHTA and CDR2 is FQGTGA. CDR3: CASSPWGGQTDTQYF. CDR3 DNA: TGTGCCAGCAGCCCCTGGGGGGGGCAAACAGATACGCAGTATTTT.

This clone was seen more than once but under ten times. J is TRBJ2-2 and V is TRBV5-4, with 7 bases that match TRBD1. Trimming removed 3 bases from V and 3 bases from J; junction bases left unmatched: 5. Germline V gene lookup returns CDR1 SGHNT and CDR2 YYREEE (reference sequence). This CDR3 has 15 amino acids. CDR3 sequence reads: CASSSGTEYTGELFF. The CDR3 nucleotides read TGTGCCAGCAGCTCCGGGACAGAGTACACCGGGGAGCTGTTTTTT.

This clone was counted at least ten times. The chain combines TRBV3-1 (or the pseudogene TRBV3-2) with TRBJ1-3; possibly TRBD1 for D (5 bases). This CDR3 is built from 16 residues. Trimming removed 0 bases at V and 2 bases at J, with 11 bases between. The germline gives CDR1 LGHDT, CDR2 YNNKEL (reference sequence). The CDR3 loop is CASSQEGRAPGNTIYF. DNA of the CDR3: TGTGCCAGCAGCCAAGAGGGCAGGGCTCCTGGAAACACCATATATTTT.

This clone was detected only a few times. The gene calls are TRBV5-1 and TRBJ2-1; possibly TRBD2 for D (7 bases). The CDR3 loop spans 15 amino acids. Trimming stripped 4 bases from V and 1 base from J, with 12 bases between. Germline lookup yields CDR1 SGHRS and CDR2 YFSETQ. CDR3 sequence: CASSEGGGSYNEQFF. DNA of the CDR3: TGCGCCAGCAGCGAGGGGGGAGGGTCCTACAATGAGCAGTTCTTC.

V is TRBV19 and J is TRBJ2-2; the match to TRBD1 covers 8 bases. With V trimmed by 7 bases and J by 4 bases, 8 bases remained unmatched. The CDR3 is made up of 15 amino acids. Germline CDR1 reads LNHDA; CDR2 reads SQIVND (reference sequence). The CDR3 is CASMLGTGLTGELFF. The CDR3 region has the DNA TGTGCCAGTATGCTCGGGACAGGCCTCACCGGGGAGCTGTTTTTT. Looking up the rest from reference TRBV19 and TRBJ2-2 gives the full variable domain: DGGITQSPKYLFRKEGQNVTLSCEQNLNHDAMYWYRQDPGQGLRLIYYSQIVNDFQKGDIAEGYSVSREKKESFPLTVTSAQKNPTAFYLCASMLGTGLTGELFFGEGSRLTVL.

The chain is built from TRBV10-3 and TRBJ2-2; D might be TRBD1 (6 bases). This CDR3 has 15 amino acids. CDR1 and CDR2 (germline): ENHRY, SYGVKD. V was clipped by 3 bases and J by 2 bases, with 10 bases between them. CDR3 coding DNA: TGTGCCATCAGTGACTCCGGGACAAACACCGGGGAGCTGTTTTTT. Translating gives CAISDSGTNTGELFF.

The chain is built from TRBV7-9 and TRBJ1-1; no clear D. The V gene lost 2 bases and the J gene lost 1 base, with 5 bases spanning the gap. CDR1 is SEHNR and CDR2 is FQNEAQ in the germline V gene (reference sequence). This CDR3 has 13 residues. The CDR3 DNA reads TGTGCCAGCAGCTTACGACAGAACACTGAAGCTTTCTTT. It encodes CASSLRQNTEAFF.

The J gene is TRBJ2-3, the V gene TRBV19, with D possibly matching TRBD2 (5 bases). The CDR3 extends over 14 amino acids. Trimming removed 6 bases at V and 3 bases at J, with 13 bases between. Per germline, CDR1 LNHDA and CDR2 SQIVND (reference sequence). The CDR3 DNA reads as TGTGCCAGTAGCGCGAGGGTGTCGACAGATACGCAGTATTTT. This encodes CASSARVSTDTQYF.

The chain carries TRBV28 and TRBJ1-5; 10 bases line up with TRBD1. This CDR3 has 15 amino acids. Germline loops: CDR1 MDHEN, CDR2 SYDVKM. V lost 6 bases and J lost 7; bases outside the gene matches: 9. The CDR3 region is CASRMMTGGVQPQHF. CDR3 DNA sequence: TGTGCCAGCAGGATGATGACAGGGGGCGTCCAGCCCCAGCATTTT.

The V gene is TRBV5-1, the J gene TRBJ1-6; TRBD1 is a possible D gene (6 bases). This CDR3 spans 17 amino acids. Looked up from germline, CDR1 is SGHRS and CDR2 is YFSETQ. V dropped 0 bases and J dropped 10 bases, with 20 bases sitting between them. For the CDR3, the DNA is TGCGCCAGCAGCTTGGTGGGAGGGGGTACCCCACGATCACCCCTCCACTTT. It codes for CASSLVGGGTPRSPLHF.

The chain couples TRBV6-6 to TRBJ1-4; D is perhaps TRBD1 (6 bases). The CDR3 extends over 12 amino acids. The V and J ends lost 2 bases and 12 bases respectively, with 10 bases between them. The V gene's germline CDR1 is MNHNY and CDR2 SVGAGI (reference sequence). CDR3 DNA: TGTGCCAGCAGTTACCAAGGGGGGGAACTGTTTTTT. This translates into CASSYQGGELFF.

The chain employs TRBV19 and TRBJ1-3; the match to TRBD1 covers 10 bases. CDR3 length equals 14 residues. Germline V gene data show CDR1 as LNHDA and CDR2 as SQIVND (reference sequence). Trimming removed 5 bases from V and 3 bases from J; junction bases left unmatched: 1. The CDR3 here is CASSDRGLGNTIYF. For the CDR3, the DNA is TGTGCCAGTAGTGACAGGGGGCTTGGAAACACCATATATTTT.

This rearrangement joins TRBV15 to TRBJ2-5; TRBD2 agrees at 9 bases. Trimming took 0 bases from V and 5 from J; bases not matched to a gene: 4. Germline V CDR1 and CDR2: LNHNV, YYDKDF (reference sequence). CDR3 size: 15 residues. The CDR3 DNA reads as TGTGCCACCAGCAGAGAGTTCAGCGGGAGGGAGACCCAGTACTTC. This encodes CATSREFSGRETQYF. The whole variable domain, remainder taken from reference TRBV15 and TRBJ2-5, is DAMVIQNPRYQVTQFGKPVTLSCSQTLNHNVMYWYQQKSSQAPKLLFHYYDKDFNNEADTPDNFQSRRPNTSFCFLDIRSPGLGDTAMYLCATSREFSGRETQYFGPGTRLLVL.

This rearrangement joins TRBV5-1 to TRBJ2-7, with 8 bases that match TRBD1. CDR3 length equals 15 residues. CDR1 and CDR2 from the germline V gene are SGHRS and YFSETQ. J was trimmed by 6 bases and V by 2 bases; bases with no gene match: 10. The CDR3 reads CASSLITGTGGEQYV. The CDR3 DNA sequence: TGCGCCAGCAGCTTAATCACCGGGACAGGTGGCGAGCAGTACGTC.

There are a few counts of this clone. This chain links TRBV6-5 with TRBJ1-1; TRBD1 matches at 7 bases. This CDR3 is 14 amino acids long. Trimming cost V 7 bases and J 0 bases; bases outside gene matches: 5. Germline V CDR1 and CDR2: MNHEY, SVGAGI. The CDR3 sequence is CASNQQGMNTEAFF. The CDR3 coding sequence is TGTGCCAGCAATCAACAGGGGATGAACACTGAAGCTTTCTTT.

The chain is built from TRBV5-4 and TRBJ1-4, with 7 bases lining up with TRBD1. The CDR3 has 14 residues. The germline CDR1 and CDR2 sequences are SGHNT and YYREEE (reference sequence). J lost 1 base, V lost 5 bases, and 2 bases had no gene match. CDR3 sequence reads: CASRSGGTNEKLFF. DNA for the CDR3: TGTGCCAGCAGATCAGGGGGAACTAATGAAAAACTGTTTTTT. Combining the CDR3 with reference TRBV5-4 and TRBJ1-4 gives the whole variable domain ETGVTQSPTHLIKTRGQQVTLRCSSQSGHNTVSWYQQALGQGPQFIFQYYREEENGRGNFPPRFSGLQFPNYSSELNVNALELDDSALYLCASRSGGTNEKLFFGSGTQLSVL.

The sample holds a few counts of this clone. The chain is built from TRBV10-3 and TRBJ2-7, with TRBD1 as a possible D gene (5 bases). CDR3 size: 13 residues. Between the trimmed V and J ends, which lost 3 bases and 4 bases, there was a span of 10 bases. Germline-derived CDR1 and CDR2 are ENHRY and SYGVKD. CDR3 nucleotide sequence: TGTGCCATCAGTGAAGGGGCCGAGTACGAGCAGTACTTC. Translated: CAISEGAEYEQYF.

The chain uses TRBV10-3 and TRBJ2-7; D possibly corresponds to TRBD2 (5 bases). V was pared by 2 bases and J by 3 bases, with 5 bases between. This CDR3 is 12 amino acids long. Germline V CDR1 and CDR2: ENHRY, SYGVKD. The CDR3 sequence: CAISERGYEQYF. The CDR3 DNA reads TGTGCCATCAGTGAGCGGGGCTACGAGCAGTACTTC.

CDR3 coding DNA: TGTGCCAGCAGCTTAGGACAGTCCCTTCAGTACTTC. It is translated as CASSLGQSLQYF. This chain links TRBV7-9 with TRBJ2-4; D might be TRBD1 (5 bases). Germline lookup yields CDR1 SEHNR and CDR2 FQNEAQ (reference sequence). This CDR3 region has 12 residues. Trimming removed 1 base from V and 11 bases from J, with 9 bases in between.

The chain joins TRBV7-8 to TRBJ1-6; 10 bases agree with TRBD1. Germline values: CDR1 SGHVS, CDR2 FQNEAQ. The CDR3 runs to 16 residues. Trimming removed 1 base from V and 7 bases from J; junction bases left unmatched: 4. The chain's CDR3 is CASSLGGQGQNSPLHF. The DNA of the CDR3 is TGTGCCAGCAGCTTAGGGGGACAGGGGCAAAATTCACCCCTCCACTTT.

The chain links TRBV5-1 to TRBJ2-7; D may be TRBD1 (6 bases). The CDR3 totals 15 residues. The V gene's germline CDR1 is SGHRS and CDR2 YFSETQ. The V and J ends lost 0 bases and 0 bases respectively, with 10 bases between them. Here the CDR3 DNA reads TGCGCCAGCAGCTTGGCCGGGACAAGCTCCTACGAGCAGTACTTC. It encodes CASSLAGTSSYEQYF.

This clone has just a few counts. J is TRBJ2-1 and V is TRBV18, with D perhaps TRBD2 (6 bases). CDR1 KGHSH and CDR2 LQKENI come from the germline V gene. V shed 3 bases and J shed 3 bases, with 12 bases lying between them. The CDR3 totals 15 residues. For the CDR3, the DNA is TGTGCCAGCTCACCGATGGAGACTAGCTACAATGAGCAGTTCTTC. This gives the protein CASSPMETSYNEQFF.

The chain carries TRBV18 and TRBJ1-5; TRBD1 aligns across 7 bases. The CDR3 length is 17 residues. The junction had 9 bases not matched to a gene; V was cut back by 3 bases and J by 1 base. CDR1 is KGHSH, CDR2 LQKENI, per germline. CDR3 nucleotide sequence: TGTGCCAGCTCACCGGGACAGTCCCTCGAGAGCAATCAGCCCCAGCATTTT. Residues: CASSPGQSLESNQPQHF.

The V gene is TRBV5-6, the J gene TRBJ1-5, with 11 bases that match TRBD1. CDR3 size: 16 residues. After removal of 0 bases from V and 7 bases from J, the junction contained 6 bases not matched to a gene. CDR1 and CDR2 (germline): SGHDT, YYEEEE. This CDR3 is CASSLDGTGGGQPQHF. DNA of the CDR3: TGTGCCAGCAGCTTGGATGGGACAGGGGGTGGACAGCCCCAGCATTTT.

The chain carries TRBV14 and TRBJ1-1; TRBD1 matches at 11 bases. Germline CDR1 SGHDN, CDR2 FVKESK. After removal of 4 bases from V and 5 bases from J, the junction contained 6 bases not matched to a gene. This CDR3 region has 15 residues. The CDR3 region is CASSPDRGRRTEAFF. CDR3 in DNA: TGTGCCAGCAGCCCGGACAGGGGGCGAAGAACTGAAGCTTTCTTT.